The 18 T cell receptor beta chains reported below all come from one sample, sequenced in a study of CD8+ T cells in alopecia areata. It was cDNA, reverse transcribed from extracted RNA, that served as the sequencing template. TCRdb keeps only in-frame clones here, not all; method: immunoSEQ multiplex PCR. Of more than 110,000 clones listed, less than 70% were seen once; the top ten hold around a sixth. The sample's treatment: oral pan-JAK inhibitor, 5-10 mg twice daily. The input for sequencing was CD8+ T cells sorted from blood, taken at week 4, from a patient treated with tofacitinib. These receptors originate from a human donor with alopecia areata.

The V call is TRBV4-2, the J call TRBJ2-7; 10 bases map to TRBD2. Germline V gene lookup returns CDR1 LGHNA and CDR2 YNFKEQ. V was clipped by 0 bases and J by 0 bases; unmatched bases: 5. This CDR3 is built from 17 residues. CDR3 amino acids: CASSQDPLAGASYEQYF. CDR3 nucleotide sequence: TGTGCCAGCAGCCAAGATCCCCTAGCGGGGGCCTCCTACGAGCAGTACTTC.

The J gene is TRBJ2-1, the V gene TRBV9, with D uncertain. Germline lookup yields CDR1 SGDLS and CDR2 YYNGEE. With 4 bases removed from V and 5 bases from J, the gap between germline ends came to 10 bases. This CDR3 is built from 13 residues. The CDR3 nucleotides read TGTGCCAGCAGCTCCCCCGCAGACAATGAGCAGTTCTTC. It yields the protein CASSSPADNEQFF.

The genes are TRBV7-6 and TRBJ1-4; a weak D match, TRBD1 (5 bases). In germline, CDR1 is SGHVS, CDR2 FNYEAQ. The CDR3 runs to 16 residues. V lost 2 bases to trimming and J lost 2 bases, with 12 bases between them. The chain's CDR3 is CASSLPLNRTNEKLFF. The CDR3 coding sequence is TGTGCCAGCAGCTTACCACTTAACAGGACTAATGAAAAACTGTTTTTT.

This chain uses TRBV13 with TRBJ2-3; D unresolved. The CDR3 is 11 amino acids. V was shortened by 5 bases and J by 4 bases, with 4 bases between the two germline ends. Germline V gene sequence: CDR1 PRHDT, CDR2 FYEKMQ (reference sequence). CDR3 protein: CASSGPDTQYF. As DNA, the CDR3 is TGTGCCAGCAGCGGGCCAGATACGCAGTATTTT.

With regard to this clone: The CDR3 end shows no conserved phenylalanine or tryptophan, and so a read error is likely. V is TRBV30 and J is TRBJ1-5; weak D call: TRBD1 (5 bases). Germline V gene data show CDR1 as GTSNPN and CDR2 as SVGIG (reference sequence). V dropped 1 base and J dropped 7 bases, with 17 bases sitting between them. This CDR3 comprises 15 residues. The CDR3, as DNA: TGTGCCTGGAGTGACGAAGGGGTGTGGAGACAGCCCCAGCATTCT. It encodes CAWSDEGVWRQPQHS.

This clone has a handful of counts. This rearrangement joins TRBV2 to TRBJ1-1; TRBD1 matches 11 bases. Looked up from germline, CDR1 is SNHLY and CDR2 is FYNNEI. V shed 4 bases and J 7 bases; nucleotides not matched to a gene: 8. CDR3 length: 15 amino acids. CDR3 in amino acids: CASSGDRDRGDEAFF. The DNA for the CDR3 is TGTGCCAGCAGTGGGGACCGGGACAGGGGGGATGAAGCTTTCTTT.

This clone has only a few counts. The chain is built from TRBV13 and TRBJ1-2; unclear D gene. The CDR3 loop spans 13 amino acids. Per the germline V gene, CDR1 is PRHDT and CDR2 is FYEKMQ (reference sequence). Trimming pared 6 bases from V and 3 bases from J, leaving 11 bases between. CDR3 sequence: CASSGSGDYGYTF. In DNA form, the CDR3 reads TGTGCCAGCAGTGGTTCCGGGGACTATGGCTACACCTTC.

V and J are TRBV29-1 and TRBJ1-2; possible D gene TRBD1, 6 bases. V was shortened by 0 bases and J by 0 bases, with 14 bases between the two germline ends. From germline, CDR1 is SQVTM and CDR2 ANQGSEA. CDR3 length equals 16 residues. The CDR3 DNA reads TGCAGCGTTGAAGAAGTCCCGGGACAAGCTAACTATGGCTACACCTTC. Amino acids: CSVEEVPGQANYGYTF.

The genes are TRBV5-6 and TRBJ1-5, with D possibly TRBD1 on 6 matching bases. Germline-derived CDR1 and CDR2 are SGHDT and YYEEEE. This CDR3 has 15 amino acids. V gave up 4 bases and J gave up 9 bases, with 20 bases separating them. CDR3 DNA: TGTGCCAGCAGCCTCTTCCCGACAGGCCAGAGGCCCCAGCATTTT. This encodes CASSLFPTGQRPQHF.

CDR3 DNA: TGTGCCAGCAGTTGGGACTTTAACTCCTACAATGAGCAGTTCTTC. Translation gives CASSWDFNSYNEQFF. The chain employs TRBV11-2 and TRBJ2-1; TRBD2 is a possible D gene (6 bases). V shed 6 bases and J shed 0 bases, with 12 bases lying between them. CDR1 and CDR2 (germline): SGHAT, FQNNGV. The CDR3 is 15 residues long. The full variable domain, in which reference TRBV11-2 and TRBJ2-1 provide the parts outside the CDR3, is EAGVAQSPRYKIIEKRQSVAFWCNPISGHATLYWYQQILGQGPKLLIQFQNNGVVDDSQLPKDRFSAERLKGVDSTLKIQPAKLEDSAVYLCASSWDFNSYNEQFFGPGTRLTVL.

The chain carries TRBV6-6 and TRBJ1-6; 9 bases align to TRBD1. The V and J ends lost 6 bases and 8 bases, in that order; junction bases with no gene match: 11. This CDR3 contains 16 residues. CDR1 is MNHNY and CDR2 is SVGAGI in the germline V gene (reference sequence). The CDR3 region has the DNA TGTGCCAGCAGCCCCTCGAAGGGACAGGGCGATTCACCCCTCCACTTT. Translation: CASSPSKGQGDSPLHF.

This clone was detected once. This sample also contains other DNA sequences that code for the same CDR3. This chain uses TRBV9 with TRBJ2-7, with 8 bases lining up with TRBD1. This CDR3 region has 13 residues. Trimming removed 0 bases from V and 6 bases from J; junction bases left unmatched: 2. Germline values: CDR1 SGDLS, CDR2 YYNGEE. CDR3 sequence: CASSVGGTGEQYF. Here the CDR3 DNA reads TGTGCCAGCAGCGTAGGGGGGACAGGCGAGCAGTACTTC.

J is TRBJ2-4 and V is TRBV6-5; D unresolved. This CDR3 comprises 15 residues. The V end was cut by 5 bases, the J end by 1 base, with 12 bases between. Germline V gene data show CDR1 as MNHEY and CDR2 as SVGAGI. CDR3 bases: TGTGCCAGCAGTACCTTACAAGGGGCCAAAAACATTCAGTACTTC. Protein: CASSTLQGAKNIQYF.

The genes are TRBV29-1 and TRBJ2-1, with 8 bases fitting TRBD2. This CDR3 has 14 residues. V shed 7 bases and J 7 bases; nucleotides not matched to a gene: 12. Germline values: CDR1 SQVTM, CDR2 ANQGSEA. The DNA of the CDR3 is TGCAGCGGCCAGGGGACTAGAACATGGAATGAGCAGTTCTTC. As protein: CSGQGTRTWNEQFF.

This clone showed up just a few times. The rearrangement uses TRBV10-3 and TRBJ1-5; 8 bases are shared with TRBD1. The CDR3 has 14 residues. The V and J ends lost 6 bases and 0 bases, in that order; junction bases with no gene match: 1. Per the germline V gene, CDR1 is ENHRY and CDR2 is SYGVKD. The CDR3 loop is CAIRTGASNQPQHF. The CDR3 DNA is TGTGCCATCAGGACAGGGGCTAGCAATCAGCCCCAGCATTTT.

The rearrangement uses TRBV7-9 and TRBJ2-2; TRBD1 matches 8 bases. CDR3 size: 16 residues. V was clipped by 4 bases and J by 4 bases; unmatched bases: 8. The germline V gene encodes CDR1 SEHNR and CDR2 FQNEAQ (reference sequence). Here the CDR3 reads CASSSRQGPTTGELFF. For the CDR3, the DNA is TGTGCCAGCAGCTCCCGACAGGGGCCTACCACCGGGGAGCTGTTTTTT.

This sequence joins TRBV2 and TRBJ2-5; D is tentatively TRBD1 or TRBD2 (6 bases each). Germline loops: CDR1 SNHLY, CDR2 FYNNEI. The CDR3 contains 13 residues. V lost 7 bases to trimming and J lost 5 bases, with 14 bases between them. CDR3 DNA: TGTGCCAGCAATACACGAGGGGGGGAGACCCAGTACTTC. Protein sequence: CASNTRGGETQYF.

The CDR3 here is CAWGPGQGGSKYF. CDR3 sequence (DNA): TGTGCCTGGGGCCCCGGGCAGGGGGGCTCCAAGTACTTC. The genes are TRBV30 and TRBJ2-4; D possibly corresponds to TRBD1 (7 bases). The CDR3 covers 13 residues. Germline CDR1 is GTSNPN and CDR2 is SVGIG (reference sequence). V lost 5 bases, J lost 14 bases, and 22 bases lay in between.